The TCR beta chain under discussion was sequenced for a study of breast tumors, draining lymph nodes, adjacent tissues. Axillary draining lymph nodes of breast cancer patients supplied the node samples. In its sample, this clonotype was seen many times. TCRdb itself ran the multiplex PCR reads through MiXCR, one entry per CDR3 protein. The data show about 94,000 distinct CDR3 sequences, about 27% seen once. The J segment lost 6 bases and the V segment lost 2 bases, leaving 1 base of the junction unmatched. Germline V gene sequence: CDR1 SGHDT, CDR2 YYEEEE. The CDR3 contains 13 residues. This receptor was taken from a female donor with breast cancer. Some clones in this sample may be carry-over from other donors' samples. What was sequenced was axillary lymph node tissue. The chain has TRBV5-6 and TRBJ2-7; 11 bases align to TRBD1. CDR3 loop: CASSFGTGGEQYF. CDR3 bases: TGTGCCAGCAGCTTCGGGACAGGGGGCGAGCAGTACTTC.